One sample yielded the 12 T cell receptor beta chains listed below, sequenced in a study of technical replicates of blood from a few donors. The data were produced by immunoSEQ multiplex PCR, yet TCRdb's version contains in-frame clones alone and is incomplete. The sample consists of 65,000 to 85,000 clones, about 90% of them appearing once. Material for sequencing was T cells isolated from PBMCs. The source of these receptors is a human donor in good health.

This chain links TRBV18 with TRBJ2-7; 7 bases are shared with TRBD1. The trim removed 6 bases at V and 2 bases at J, leaving 10 bases unmatched. Germline V gives CDR1 KGHSH, CDR2 LQKENI. The CDR3 runs to 15 residues. Written as DNA, the CDR3 is TGTGCCAGCTCCCCGGACTTTGGGACAGCCTACGAGCAGTACTTC. It yields the protein CASSPDFGTAYEQYF.

The chain employs TRBV28 and TRBJ2-3, with TRBD2 identical over 9 bases. The CDR3 spans 14 residues. Germline loops: CDR1 MDHEN, CDR2 SYDVKM. J lost 6 bases, V lost 6 bases, and 7 bases had no gene match. The CDR3 reads CASRSGLALDTQYF. The CDR3 nucleotides are TGTGCCAGCAGATCTGGACTAGCGCTCGATACGCAGTATTTT.

The rearrangement joins TRBV5-5 to TRBJ2-3, with 11 bases fitting TRBD2. Germline V gene lookup returns CDR1 SGHKS and CDR2 YYEKEE (reference sequence). J lost 5 bases, V lost 0 bases, and 5 bases had no gene match. The CDR3 is 16 residues long. Here the CDR3 reads CASSLVAGGIGDTQYF. The CDR3 bases are TGTGCCAGCAGCTTGGTAGCGGGAGGGATAGGAGATACGCAGTATTTT.

The chain combines TRBV4-1 with TRBJ2-5; tentative D call: TRBD2 (6 bases). The CDR3 extends over 13 amino acids. The germline V and J ends were trimmed by 6 bases and 5 bases, with 13 bases remaining between them. Germline V gene lookup returns CDR1 MGHRA and CDR2 YSYEKL. The CDR3 is CASSVAALETQYF. CDR3 nucleotides: TGCGCCAGCAGTGTAGCGGCCCTGGAGACCCAGTACTTC.

The chain is built from TRBV5-1 and TRBJ2-1; 11 bases are a match to TRBD1. V trimming: 4 bases; J trimming: 4 bases; junction bases outside the gene matches: 7. The CDR3 totals 16 residues. The V gene's germline CDR1 is SGHRS and CDR2 YFSETQ. The CDR3 spells CASSPLGTGGYNEQFF. The DNA of the CDR3 is TGCGCCAGCAGCCCGTTAGGGACAGGGGGGTACAATGAGCAGTTCTTC.

V and J are TRBV5-1 and TRBJ2-1; 10 nucleotides agree with TRBD1. Germline CDR1 and CDR2: SGHRS and YFSETQ. This CDR3 comprises 16 residues. The trim removed 0 bases at V and 8 bases at J, leaving 8 bases unmatched. Written as DNA, the CDR3 is TGCGCCAGCAGCTTGGGGGACAGGGGATTTAGGGATGAGCAGTTCTTC. Protein: CASSLGDRGFRDEQFF.

The rearrangement joins TRBV2 to TRBJ1-5, with D possibly being TRBD1 (5 bases). The V gene's germline CDR1 is SNHLY and CDR2 FYNNEI. The CDR3 loop spans 15 amino acids. V dropped 6 bases and J dropped 0 bases, with 12 bases sitting between them. The CDR3 here is CASRETVNSNQPQHF. The CDR3 DNA sequence: TGTGCCAGCAGAGAGACAGTAAATAGCAATCAGCCCCAGCATTTT.

The genes are TRBV27 and TRBJ2-7, with a possible D match to TRBD1 (6 bases). Germline V gene lookup returns CDR1 MNHEY and CDR2 SMNVEV (reference sequence). V gave up 6 bases and J gave up 2 bases, with 17 bases separating them. The CDR3 covers 15 residues. CDR3 loop: CASSESGALPYEQYF. For the CDR3, the DNA is TGTGCCAGCAGCGAATCAGGGGCGTTACCCTACGAGCAGTACTTC.

V is TRBV19 and J is TRBJ2-5, with 9 positions matching TRBD1. The V and J ends lost 6 bases and 1 base, in that order; junction bases with no gene match: 6. Germline V CDR1 and CDR2: LNHDA, SQIVND (reference sequence). The CDR3 sequence is 15 residues long. CDR3 nucleotides: TGTGCCAGTAGATCAAGGGGACAGGGCCAAGAGACCCAGTACTTC. Residues: CASRSRGQGQETQYF.

This clone was detected only once. This rearrangement joins TRBV6-6 to TRBJ2-2, with 9 bases fitting TRBD2. This CDR3 is 16 amino acids long. J gave up 5 bases and V 0 bases, and 4 bases lay outside the gene matches. Germline V gene lookup returns CDR1 MNHNY and CDR2 SVGAGI (reference sequence). The DNA of the CDR3 is TGTGCCAGCAGTTACTCGGCGGGGGGGGGTACCGGGGAGCTGTTTTTT. Its translation is CASSYSAGGGTGELFF.

This chain uses TRBV5-1 with TRBJ2-5; maybe TRBD2 (6 bases). The CDR3 totals 15 residues. Germline V CDR1 and CDR2: SGHRS, YFSETQ. V dropped 4 bases and J dropped 1 base, with 14 bases sitting between them. CDR3 DNA: TGCGCCAGCAGCGACGTCGGGAGCCTCCAAGAGACCCAGTACTTC. The encoded protein is CASSDVGSLQETQYF.

The CDR3 region is CASSLWTSGSEQYF. The CDR3 DNA follows: TGCGCCAGCAGCTTGTGGACTAGCGGGAGCGAGCAGTACTTC. V gene TRBV5-1 combines with J gene TRBJ2-7; 13 bases align to TRBD2. After removal of 1 base from V and 6 bases from J, the junction contained 1 base not matched to a gene. Germline-derived CDR1 and CDR2 are SGHRS and YFSETQ. The CDR3 is made up of 14 amino acids.